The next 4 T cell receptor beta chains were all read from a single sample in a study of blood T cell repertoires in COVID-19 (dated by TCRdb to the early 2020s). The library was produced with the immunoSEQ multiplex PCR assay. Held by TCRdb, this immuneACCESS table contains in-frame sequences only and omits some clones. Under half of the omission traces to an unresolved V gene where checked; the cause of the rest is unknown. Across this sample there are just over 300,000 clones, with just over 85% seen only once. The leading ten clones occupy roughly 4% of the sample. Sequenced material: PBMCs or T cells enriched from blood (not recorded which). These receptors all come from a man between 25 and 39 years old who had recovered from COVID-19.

CDR3 sequence (DNA): TGTGCCAGCATCGGGGAGGGGGAGAGGAACACTGAAGCTTTCTTT. It codes for CASIGEGERNTEAFF. The chain uses TRBV2 and TRBJ1-1, with a possible D match to TRBD1 (6 bases). The V gene lost 7 bases and the J gene lost 1 base, with 16 bases spanning the gap. Germline V gives CDR1 SNHLY, CDR2 FYNNEI. The CDR3 totals 15 residues.

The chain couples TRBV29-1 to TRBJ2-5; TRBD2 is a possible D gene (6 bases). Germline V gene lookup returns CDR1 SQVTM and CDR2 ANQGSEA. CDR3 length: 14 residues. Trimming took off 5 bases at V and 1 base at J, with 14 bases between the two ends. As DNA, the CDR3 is TGCAGCGTTCTTCGGGAGCGGTCCCAAGAGACCCAGTACTTC. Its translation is CSVLRERSQETQYF.

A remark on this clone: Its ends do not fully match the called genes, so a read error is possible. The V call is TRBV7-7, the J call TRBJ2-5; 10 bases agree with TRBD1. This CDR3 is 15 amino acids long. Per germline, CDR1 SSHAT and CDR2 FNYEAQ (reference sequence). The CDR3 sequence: CASSLGGTGAETQYF. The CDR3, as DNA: TGTGCTAGCAGCTTAGGGGGGACAGGGGCAGAGACCCAGTACTTC.

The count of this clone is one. Written as DNA, the CDR3 is TGTGCCAGCTCCACAAACAGGGGTTGGGTGCAGTACTTC. It codes for CASSTNRGWVQYF. This chain links TRBV18 with TRBJ2-7, with 7 bases that match TRBD1. The CDR3 totals 13 residues. Looked up from germline, CDR1 is KGHSH and CDR2 is LQKENI. The ends lost 6 bases at V and 9 bases at J; junction bases unmatched: 11.